Listed below are T cell receptor beta chains from one sample, sequenced in a study of PD-1 blockade in classical Hodgkin lymphoma. Profiling relied on immunoSEQ multiplex PCR, and the TCRdb table lists in-frame clones only, not all of them. Among about 27,000 clones listed, approximately 85% were seen once. The specimen was CD4+ T cells from blood, collected before the fourth cycle of nivolumab. The receptor set was obtained from a human donor with classical Hodgkin lymphoma. The CDR3 runs from the conserved cysteine through the conserved F or W. D genes are given only for firm matches. Rows may omit the clone size; those that give it use once, few, many or a size class.

D	size	J	V	CDR3	DNA
-	few	TRBJ1-2	TRBV1	CTSSPTDRANYGYTF	TGCACCAGCAGCCCCACGGACAGAGCTAACTATGGCTACACCTTC
-	-	TRBJ2-7	TRBV28	CASQPWLEQYF	TGTGCCAGCCAGCCTTGGCTCGAGCAGTACTTC
-	-	TRBJ1-1	TRBV28	CASNDRLNTEAFF	TGTGCCAGCAACGACAGGTTGAACACTGAAGCTTTCTTT
-	once	TRBJ2-7	TRBV5-1	CASSIGRSSYEQYF	TGCGCCAGCAGTATCGGACGGAGCTCCTACGAGCAGTACTTC
-	few	TRBJ1-2	TRBV19	CASSIYVGQGRNYGYTF	TGTGCCAGTAGTATTTATGTCGGGCAGGGAAGAAACTATGGCTACACCTTC
-	-	TRBJ1-1	TRBV5-6	CASSLFSPLGGLDTEAFF	TGTGCCAGCAGCTTGTTTTCTCCGCTCGGGGGACTGGACACTGAAGCTTTCTTT
-	-	TRBJ1-3	TRBV6-5	CASSLDPGNTIYF	TGTGCCAGCAGCCTCGACCCCGGGAACACCATATATTTT
-	-	TRBJ2-7	TRBV28	CASSLPGEQYF	TGTGCCAGCAGTTTACCGGGAGAGCAGTACTTC
-	-	TRBJ2-3	TRBV18	CASSPWDSFNTDTQYF	TGTGCCAGCTCACCATGGGACTCGTTTAACACAGATACGCAGTATTTT
TRBD2	-	TRBJ2-1	TRBV11-2	CASSTLAGVKSHEQFF	TGTGCCAGCAGCACCCTAGCGGGAGTGAAGTCCCATGAGCAGTTCTTC
TRBD1	-	TRBJ2-1	TRBV4-1	CASMGQGAYNEQFF	TGCGCCAGCATGGGACAGGGGGCCTACAATGAGCAGTTCTTC
-	once	TRBJ2-5	TRBV29-1	CSVAVSQETQYF	TGCAGCGTTGCGGTCAGCCAAGAGACCCAGTACTTC
-	-	TRBJ1-2	TRBV6-5	CASRPRGSSYGYTF	TGTGCCAGCAGACCCCGGGGGTCAAGCTATGGCTACACCTTC
-	-	TRBJ2-5	TRBV7-9	CASKLGRTETQYF	TGTGCCAGCAAACTCGGACGGACGGAGACCCAGTACTTC
-	-	TRBJ2-7	TRBV6-6	CASSSGWGPYEQYF	TGTGCCAGCAGTTCAGGGTGGGGGCCCTACGAGCAGTACTTC
TRBD1	-	TRBJ1-2	TRBV11-2	CASSLEGQGRAHGYTF	TGTGCCAGCAGCTTAGAGGGACAGGGACGGGCGCATGGCTACACCTTC
-	once	TRBJ2-3	TRBV5-8	CASSLDSGNTDTQYF	TGTGCCAGCAGCTTGGATTCCGGCAACACAGATACGCAGTATTTT